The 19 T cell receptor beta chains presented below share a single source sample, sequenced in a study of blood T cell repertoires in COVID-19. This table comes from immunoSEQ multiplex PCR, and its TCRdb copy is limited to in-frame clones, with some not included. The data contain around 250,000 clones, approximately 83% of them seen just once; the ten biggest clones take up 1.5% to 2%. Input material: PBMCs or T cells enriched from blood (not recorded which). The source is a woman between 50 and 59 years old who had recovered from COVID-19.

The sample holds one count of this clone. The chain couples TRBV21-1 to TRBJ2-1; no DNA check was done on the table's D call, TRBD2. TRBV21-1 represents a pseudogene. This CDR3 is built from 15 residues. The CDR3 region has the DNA TGTGCCAGCAGCCTAGTAACAGGCGGGGTTGATGAGCAGTTCTTC. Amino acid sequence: CASSLVTGGVDEQFF.

The DNA for the CDR3 is TGTGCCAGCGCCTACTACAGGGGTCCTGGAAACACCATATATTTT. This gives the protein CASAYYRGPGNTIYF. The chain combines TRBV21-1 with TRBJ1-3; the D call TRBD1 from the table was never checked on the DNA. TRBV21-1 is a listed pseudogene. The CDR3 loop spans 15 amino acids.

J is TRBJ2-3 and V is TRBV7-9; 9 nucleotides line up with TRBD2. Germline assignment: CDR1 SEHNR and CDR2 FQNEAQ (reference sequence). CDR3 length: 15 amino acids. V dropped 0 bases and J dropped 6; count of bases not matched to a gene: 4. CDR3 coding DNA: TGTGCCAGCAGCTTAGCGCGGGAGGGCCCCGATACGCAGTATTTT. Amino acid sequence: CASSLAREGPDTQYF.

CDR3 bases: TGTGCCAGCAGCTTCCGCACTAGCGCTCTCTACAATGAGCAGTTCTTC. Translated: CASSFRTSALYNEQFF. J is TRBJ2-1 and V is TRBV7-9, with TRBD2 matching over 7 bases. Germline assignment: CDR1 SEHNR and CDR2 FQNEAQ (reference sequence). V gave up 3 bases and J gave up 3 bases; unmatched junction bases: 8. The CDR3 extends over 16 amino acids. Together with reference TRBV7-9 and TRBJ2-1, the CDR3 gives the full variable domain: DTGVSQNPRHKITKRGQNVTFRCDPISEHNRLYWYRQTLGQGPEFLTYFQNEAQLEKSRLLSDRFSAERPKGSFSTLEIQRTEQGDSAMYLCASSFRTSALYNEQFFGPGTRLTVL.

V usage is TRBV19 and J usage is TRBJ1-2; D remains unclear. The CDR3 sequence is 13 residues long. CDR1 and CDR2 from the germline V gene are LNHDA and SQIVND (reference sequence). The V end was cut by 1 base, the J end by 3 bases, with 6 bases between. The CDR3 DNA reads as TGTGCCAGTAGTATAGGCCCAGACTATGGCTACACCTTC. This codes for CASSIGPDYGYTF.

DNA of the CDR3: TGTGCCAGCAGCTTACGGACTAGCGGGAGGGCCCGACCCGGGGAGCTGTTTTTT. Translated: CASSLRTSGRARPGELFF. The rearrangement links TRBV7-8 to TRBJ2-2, with TRBD2 matching over 15 bases. CDR3 length equals 18 residues. The ends lost 2 bases at V and 6 bases at J; junction bases unmatched: 7. Germline V gives CDR1 SGHVS, CDR2 FQNEAQ.

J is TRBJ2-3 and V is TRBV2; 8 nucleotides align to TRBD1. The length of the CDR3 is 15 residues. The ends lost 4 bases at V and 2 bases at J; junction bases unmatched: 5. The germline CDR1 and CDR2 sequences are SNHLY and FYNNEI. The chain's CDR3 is CASSVDREHTDTQYF. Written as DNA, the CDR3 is TGTGCCAGCAGTGTGGACAGGGAGCACACAGATACGCAGTATTTT.

The CDR3 region has the DNA TGCGCCAGCAGCTCCGGGACAAAGGGAGAGACCCAGTACTTC. Translated, it gives CASSSGTKGETQYF. The V and J genes are TRBV5-1 and TRBJ2-5, with TRBD1 as a possible D gene (6 bases). The V gene lost 3 bases and the J gene lost 4 bases, with 13 bases spanning the gap. The CDR3 runs 14 residues. Germline-derived CDR1 and CDR2 are SGHRS and YFSETQ.

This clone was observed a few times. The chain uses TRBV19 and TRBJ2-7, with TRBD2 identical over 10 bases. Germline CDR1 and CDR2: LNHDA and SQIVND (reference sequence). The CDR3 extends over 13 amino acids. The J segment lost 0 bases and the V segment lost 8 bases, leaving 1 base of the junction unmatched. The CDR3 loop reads CASRLAGSYEQYF. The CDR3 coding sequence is TGTGCCAGTCGACTAGCGGGCTCCTACGAGCAGTACTTC. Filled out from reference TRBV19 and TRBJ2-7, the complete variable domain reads DGGITQSPKYLFRKEGQNVTLSCEQNLNHDAMYWYRQDPGQGLRLIYYSQIVNDFQKGDIAEGYSVSREKKESFPLTVTSAQKNPTAFYLCASRLAGSYEQYFGPGTRLTVT.

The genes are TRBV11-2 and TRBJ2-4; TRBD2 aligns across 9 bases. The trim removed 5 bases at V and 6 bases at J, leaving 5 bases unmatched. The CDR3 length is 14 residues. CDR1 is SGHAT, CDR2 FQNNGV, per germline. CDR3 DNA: TGTGCCAGCAGCCCTACGACTAGCGGAAACATTCAGTACTTC. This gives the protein CASSPTTSGNIQYF.

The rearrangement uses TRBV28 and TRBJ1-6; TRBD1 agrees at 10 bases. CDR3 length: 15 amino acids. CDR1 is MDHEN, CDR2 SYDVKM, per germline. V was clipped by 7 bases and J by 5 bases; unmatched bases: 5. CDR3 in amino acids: CASNPGTGDNSPLHF. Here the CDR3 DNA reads TGTGCCAGCAACCCCGGGACAGGGGATAATTCACCCCTCCACTTT.

CDR3 in DNA: TGTGCCAGCAGCTTAGCGGGACAGGGGATAGCCTACGAGCAGTACTTC. This translates into CASSLAGQGIAYEQYF. This sequence joins TRBV7-8 and TRBJ2-7; 10 bases are a match to TRBD1. Germline lookup yields CDR1 SGHVS and CDR2 FQNEAQ. The CDR3 spans 16 residues. Trimming at V came to 0 bases and at J to 2 bases, leaving 4 bases not matched to a gene.

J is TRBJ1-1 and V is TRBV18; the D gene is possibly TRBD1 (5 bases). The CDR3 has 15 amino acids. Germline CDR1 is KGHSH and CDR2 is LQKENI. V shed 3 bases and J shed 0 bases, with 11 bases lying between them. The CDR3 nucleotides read TGTGCCAGCTCACCCCAGGGTTTCATGAACACTGAAGCTTTCTTT. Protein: CASSPQGFMNTEAFF. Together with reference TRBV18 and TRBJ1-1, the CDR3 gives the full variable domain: NAGVMQNPRHLVRRRGQEARLRCSPMKGHSHVYWYRQLPEEGLKFMVYLQKENIIDESGMPKERFSAEFPKEGPSILRIQQVVRGDSAAYFCASSPQGFMNTEAFFGQGTRLTVV.

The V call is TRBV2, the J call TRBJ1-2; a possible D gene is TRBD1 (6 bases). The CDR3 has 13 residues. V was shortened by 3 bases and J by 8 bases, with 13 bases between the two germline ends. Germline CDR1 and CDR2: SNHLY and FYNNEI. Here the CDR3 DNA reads TGTGCCAGCAGTGATGGCACAGGGTCCGGCTACACCTTC. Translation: CASSDGTGSGYTF.

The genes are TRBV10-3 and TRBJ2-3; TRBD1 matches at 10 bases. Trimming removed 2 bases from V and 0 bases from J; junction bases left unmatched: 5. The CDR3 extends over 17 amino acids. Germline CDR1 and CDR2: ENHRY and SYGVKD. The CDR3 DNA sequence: TGTGCCATCAGTGAGACGACAGGGGGCATTAGCACAGATACGCAGTATTTT. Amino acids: CAISETTGGISTDTQYF.

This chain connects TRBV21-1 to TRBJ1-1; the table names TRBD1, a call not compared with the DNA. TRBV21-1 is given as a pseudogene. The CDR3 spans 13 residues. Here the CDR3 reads CASNTGPTREAFF. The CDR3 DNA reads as TGTGCCAGCAACACAGGGCCAACCCGGGAAGCTTTCTTT.

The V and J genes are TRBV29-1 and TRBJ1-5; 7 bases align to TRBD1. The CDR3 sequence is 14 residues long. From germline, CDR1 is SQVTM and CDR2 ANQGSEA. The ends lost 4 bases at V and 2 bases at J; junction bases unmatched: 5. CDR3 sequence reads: CSVAFDRGNQPQHF. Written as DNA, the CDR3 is TGCAGCGTTGCTTTTGACAGGGGCAATCAGCCCCAGCATTTT.

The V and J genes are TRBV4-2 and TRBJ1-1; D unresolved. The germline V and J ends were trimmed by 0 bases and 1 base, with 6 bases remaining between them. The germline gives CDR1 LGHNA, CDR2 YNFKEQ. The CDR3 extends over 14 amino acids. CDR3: CASSQETRNTEAFF. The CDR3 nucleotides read TGTGCCAGCAGCCAAGAGACTCGGAACACTGAAGCTTTCTTT.

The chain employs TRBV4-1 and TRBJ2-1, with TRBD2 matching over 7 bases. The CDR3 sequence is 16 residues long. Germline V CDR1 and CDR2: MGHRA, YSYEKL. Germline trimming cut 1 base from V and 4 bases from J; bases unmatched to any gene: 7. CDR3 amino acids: CASSQVETSLYNEQFF. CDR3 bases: TGCGCCAGCAGCCAAGTTGAGACTAGCCTATACAATGAGCAGTTCTTC.